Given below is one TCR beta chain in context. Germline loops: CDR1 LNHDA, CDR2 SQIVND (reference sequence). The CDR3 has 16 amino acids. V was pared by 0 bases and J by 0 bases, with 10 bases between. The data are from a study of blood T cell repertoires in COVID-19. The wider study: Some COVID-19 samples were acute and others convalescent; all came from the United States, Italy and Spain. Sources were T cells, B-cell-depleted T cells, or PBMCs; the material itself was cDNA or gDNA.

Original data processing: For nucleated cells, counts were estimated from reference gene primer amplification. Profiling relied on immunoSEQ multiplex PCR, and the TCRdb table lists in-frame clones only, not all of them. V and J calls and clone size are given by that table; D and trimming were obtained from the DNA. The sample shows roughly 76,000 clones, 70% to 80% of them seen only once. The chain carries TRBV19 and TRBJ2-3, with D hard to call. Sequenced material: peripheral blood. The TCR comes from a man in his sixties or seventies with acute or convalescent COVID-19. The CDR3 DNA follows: TGTGCCAGTAGTATAGATGACACCACTAGCACAGATACGCAGTATTTT. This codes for CASSIDDTTSTDTQYF.